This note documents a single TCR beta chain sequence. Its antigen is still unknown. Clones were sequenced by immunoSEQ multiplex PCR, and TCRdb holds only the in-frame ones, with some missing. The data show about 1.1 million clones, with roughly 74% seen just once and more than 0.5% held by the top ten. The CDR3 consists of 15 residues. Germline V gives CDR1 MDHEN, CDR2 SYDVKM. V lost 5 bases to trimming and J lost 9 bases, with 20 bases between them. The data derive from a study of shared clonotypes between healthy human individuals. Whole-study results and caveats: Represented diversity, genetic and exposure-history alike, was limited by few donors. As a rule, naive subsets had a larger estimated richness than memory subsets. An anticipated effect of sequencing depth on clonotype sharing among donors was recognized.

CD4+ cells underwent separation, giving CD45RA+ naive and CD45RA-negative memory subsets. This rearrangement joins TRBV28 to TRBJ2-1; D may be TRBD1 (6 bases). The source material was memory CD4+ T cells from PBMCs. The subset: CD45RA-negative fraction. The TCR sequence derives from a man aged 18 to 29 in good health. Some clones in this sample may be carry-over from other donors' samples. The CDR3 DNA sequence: TGTGCCAGCAGTGCCGCCGGACAGCTTTCAATTGAGCAGTTCTTC. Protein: CASSAAGQLSIEQFF.